In its sample, the clone carrying this TCR beta chain was seen many times. The antigen is not known. The CDR3 spans 14 residues. The V gene lost 0 bases and the J gene lost 3 bases, with 5 bases spanning the gap. The germline CDR1 and CDR2 sequences are SGHVS and FQNEAQ. This specimen comes from a study of identical twins. Overall study findings and caveats: One should note that invariant MAIT and iNKT cells could partly confound zero-insertion analyses. Conclusions were based on cross-sectional statistical analysis, without following the same donors.

A universal primer site was incorporated via template switching, and the cDNA contained unique molecular identifiers. A single record per CDR3 protein comes from TCRdb applying MiXCR to the 5' RACE reads. The data show a few hundred thousand distinct CDR3 sequences, around 9.6% seen once. Separately, the same data were catalogued under a study of yellow fever vaccine responses in identical twins.

The source is a young woman in good health. This chain joins TRBV7-8 and TRBJ2-2, with no clear D. Sequencing used PBMCs. CDR3 region: CASSLAEDTGELFF. The CDR3 DNA reads as TGTGCCAGCAGCTTAGCCGAGGACACCGGGGAGCTGTTTTTT.